This T cell receptor beta chain was identified during a study of blood T cells in healthy people across ages (dated by TCRdb to about 2015). As for the study more broadly: Template switching captured roughly one uniquely barcoded TCR beta cDNA molecule per two T cells in model experiments. Age-related changes in TCR beta repertoire diversity were measured in the study by deep sequencing normalized with unique cDNA molecular identifiers. The donors were divided into four age groups: young (average about 15 years), middle-aged (roughly 40), aged (62) and long-lived (approximately 74). To avoid experimental bias, donors of different ages were randomly spread across the sequencing lanes. Using the same blood draw, the study looked at two additional independent replicas of 1 million unique cDNA reads for two donors, one aged 18 to 30 and the other aged 80 or older. Beyond this particular receptor, the publication reports: Total diversity estimates from one million sequenced T cells were considered lower bounds and underestimates. Compared with the aged group, the long-lived group had more naive CD4+ T cells, fewer expanded clones and increased TCR diversity, suggesting age selection. As age increased, observed TCR beta diversity per million T cells dropped in a roughly linear way, and a significant reduction was already evident by age roughly 40. The CMV infection status of donors was not known, potentially confounding age-related changes in expanded clonotypes. Since profiling was done on bulk unsorted PBMCs, naive and antigen-experienced compartments could not be conclusively compared. There was a strong correlation between observed TCR beta diversity and the percentage of naive T cells measured by flow cytometry.

Donors were around 37 systemically healthy Caucasian individuals from Russia aged about 6 to 100 years. Each donor gave about 9.2 milliliters of peripheral blood, drawn into EDTA-treated Vacutainer tubes. Ficoll-Paque density-gradient centrifugation was used to isolate PBMCs, with at least 7 million per sample. Total RNA, at least 6 micrograms per sample, was extracted from PBMCs with Trizol reagent. The percentages of naive CD45RAhigh/CD27high T cells were determined by flow cytometry on a PBMC aliquot from every donor. Library prep was done by 5' RACE. This sample was sequenced with an Illumina HiSeq 2500. The second PCR ran for roughly 7 to 11 cycles and used a J-beta primer mix along with a sample-barcoded 5' primer. Each TCR beta cDNA molecule received a unique molecular identifier from a template-switch 5' adaptor carrying 12 random nucleotides. At least 3 million CDR3-containing paired-end reads were obtained from each sample. First-strand cDNA was synthesized from all RNA with the Mint cDNA synthesis kit, primed by a TRBC-specific oligonucleotide. After uracil-DNA glycosylase treatment, a first 18-cycle PCR used universal primers M1SS and BC2_uni_R on all cDNA. Processing in the source paper ran as follows. Normalization of each sample was performed by random selection of 1 million high-quality reads, each carrying a distinct molecular identifier. Instead of being binned into consensus sequences, reads that shared molecular identifiers were thrown out. CDR3 identification, clonotype clustering and error correction used MiTCR with a Q25 quality threshold and the strictest error-elimination algorithm. Lower-bound total TCR beta diversity was estimated with a nonparametric unseen species model using Euler transformation. TCRdb's own reprocessing of the public reads used fastp at Q25 and MiXCR and kept productive beta chains. When rows share a CDR3 protein, they turn into one entry using the most common DNA and genes. The V and J calls follow TCRdb's processing rather than the paper's. The sample data list hundreds of thousands of distinct CDR3 sequences, and around 54% of these were observed just once. About two fifths of the sample belongs to the ten largest clones.

About this clonotype: Its binding antigen is unknown. Base qualities are missing; no much larger clone stands one base away.

The germline V gene (reference sequence) supplies CDR1 DFQATT and CDR2 SNEGSKA. The CDR3 measures 14 amino acids from cysteine to phenylalanine. CDR3 DNA is the only sequence kept; it has 42 bases, read in frame from the first base. Ends trimmed: V by 3 bases, J by 2 bases; bases unmatched to a gene: 7. The sequenced sample was blood. This TCR derives from a man in his fifties or sixties in good health. The chain is encoded by TRBV20-1 joined to TRBJ2-7, with 7 junctional bases fitting TRBD1. The CDR3 reads CSASKGASTYEQYF. In nucleotides, the sequence is TGCAGTGCTAGTAAGGGGGCCAGCACCTACGAGCAGTACTTC.